A selection of T cell receptor beta chains follows, all from one sample in a study of healthy donors' naive CD4 and CD8 T cells. MiXCR, run by TCRdb on the reads, gives a single entry per CDR3 protein. The table has approximately 180,000 distinct CDR3 sequences, about 74% seen once. The source material was naive CD4+ and CD8+ T cells sorted from blood, pooled from several donors. The origin of the receptors is a pool of human donors in good health; the sample pools cells from several healthy donors. The CDR3 runs from the conserved cysteine through the conserved F or W. D genes are given only for firm matches. Not all rows give a size; the values are once, few, many and, for expanded clones, a class.

D gene: -
J gene: TRBJ2-2
V gene: TRBV12-3/TRBV12-4
clone size: few
CDR3 protein: CASSFGGGETGELFF
CDR3 DNA: TGTGCCAGCAGTTTTGGAGGCGGGGAGACCGGGGAGCTGTTTTTT

D gene: TRBD2
J gene: TRBJ2-3
V gene: TRBV27
clone size: -
CDR3 protein: CASSPGLAGGPYNTDTQYF
CDR3 DNA: TGTGCCAGCAGTCCAGGATTAGCGGGAGGGCCTTATAATACAGATACGCAGTATTTT

D gene: TRBD1
J gene: TRBJ1-2
V gene: TRBV6-1
clone size: few
CDR3 protein: CASSSGTGGNYGYTF
CDR3 DNA: TGTGCCAGCAGCTCCGGGACAGGGGGAAACTATGGCTACACCTTC

D gene: TRBD2
J gene: TRBJ2-1
V gene: TRBV4-3
clone size: -
CDR3 protein: CASSHDRAGGPYNEQFF
CDR3 DNA: TGCGCCAGCAGCCACGATCGGGCGGGAGGGCCTTACAATGAGCAGTTCTTC

D gene: TRBD1
J gene: TRBJ1-2
V gene: TRBV18
clone size: -
CDR3 protein: CASSPPRTGGGYTF
CDR3 DNA: TGTGCCAGCTCACCACCGAGGACAGGGGGCGGCTACACCTTC

D gene: -
J gene: TRBJ1-1
V gene: TRBV6-5
clone size: -
CDR3 protein: CASSYWGSRGGTEAFF
CDR3 DNA: TGTGCCAGCAGTTATTGGGGCAGCAGGGGTGGCACTGAAGCTTTCTTT

D gene: TRBD1
J gene: TRBJ1-2
V gene: TRBV19
clone size: -
CDR3 protein: CRGDYGYTF
CDR3 DNA: TGCAGGGGGGACTATGGCTACACCTTC

D gene: TRBD2
J gene: TRBJ2-1
V gene: TRBV5-5
clone size: -
CDR3 protein: CASSPWSLAATRDEQFF
CDR3 DNA: TGTGCCAGCAGCCCTTGGTCACTAGCGGCGACCCGGGATGAGCAGTTCTTC

D gene: -
J gene: TRBJ1-6
V gene: TRBV19
clone size: few
CDR3 protein: CASRDWISPLHF
CDR3 DNA: TGTGCCAGTAGGGATTGGATTTCACCCCTCCACTTT

D gene: TRBD2
J gene: TRBJ2-1
V gene: TRBV6-5
clone size: -
CDR3 protein: CASRAGVQNNEQFF
CDR3 DNA: TGTGCCAGCAGAGCGGGAGTTCAAAACAATGAGCAGTTCTTC

D gene: -
J gene: TRBJ2-7
V gene: TRBV30
clone size: few
CDR3 protein: CAWSVQGPSYEQYF
CDR3 DNA: TGTGCCTGGAGTGTACAGGGCCCGTCCTACGAGCAGTACTTC

D gene: -
J gene: TRBJ1-1
V gene: TRBV30
clone size: few
CDR3 protein: CAWSTDGGNTEAFF
CDR3 DNA: TGTGCCTGGAGTACGGACGGTGGGAACACTGAAGCTTTCTTT

D gene: -
J gene: TRBJ1-5
V gene: TRBV7-8
clone size: once
CDR3 protein: CASSLGGFGGNQPQHF
CDR3 DNA: TGTGCCAGCAGCTTAGGAGGGTTTGGGGGCAATCAGCCCCAGCATTTT

D gene: -
J gene: TRBJ1-6
V gene: TRBV7-8
clone size: -
CDR3 protein: CASSLDWQGGNSPLHF
CDR3 DNA: TGTGCCAGCAGCTTAGACTGGCAGGGTGGAAATTCACCCCTCCACTTT

D gene: TRBD1
J gene: TRBJ1-1
V gene: TRBV20-1
clone size: -
CDR3 protein: CSALDRGRSEAFF
CDR3 DNA: TGCAGTGCCTTAGACAGGGGAAGATCCGAAGCTTTCTTT

D gene: -
J gene: TRBJ1-5
V gene: TRBV19
clone size: -
CDR3 protein: CASKWDYSNQPQHF
CDR3 DNA: TGTGCCAGTAAGTGGGACTATAGCAATCAGCCCCAGCATTTT

D gene: -
J gene: TRBJ2-7
V gene: TRBV5-6
clone size: -
CDR3 protein: CASSADRNQFHLEQYF
CDR3 DNA: TGTGCCAGCAGCGCGGACCGAAACCAGTTCCACCTCGAGCAGTACTTC

D gene: -
J gene: TRBJ2-7
V gene: TRBV6-5
clone size: -
CDR3 protein: CASSYTRGYEQYF
CDR3 DNA: TGTGCCAGCAGTTACACCAGGGGATACGAGCAGTACTTC

D gene: -
J gene: TRBJ1-2
V gene: TRBV29-1
clone size: -
CDR3 protein: CSVEWAHGYTF
CDR3 DNA: TGCAGCGTTGAATGGGCGCATGGCTACACCTTC

D gene: -
J gene: TRBJ2-2
V gene: TRBV4-3
clone size: few
CDR3 protein: CASSQGTPNTGELFF
CDR3 DNA: TGCGCCAGCAGCCAAGGGACGCCGAACACCGGGGAGCTGTTTTTT

D gene: -
J gene: TRBJ1-1
V gene: TRBV29-1
clone size: -
CDR3 protein: CSVDPVNTEAFF
CDR3 DNA: TGCAGCGTTGATCCGGTGAACACTGAAGCTTTCTTT

D gene: TRBD2
J gene: TRBJ2-3
V gene: TRBV27
clone size: -
CDR3 protein: CASSLSERLAGPDTQYF
CDR3 DNA: TGTGCCAGCAGTCTATCCGAAAGACTAGCGGGACCCGATACGCAGTATTTT

D gene: TRBD2
J gene: TRBJ2-5
V gene: TRBV6-5
clone size: -
CDR3 protein: CAIRDGTSGRAGETQYF
CDR3 DNA: TGTGCCATCAGGGACGGGACTAGCGGGAGGGCCGGGGAGACCCAGTACTTC

D gene: -
J gene: TRBJ1-1
V gene: TRBV19
clone size: few
CDR3 protein: CASSPPGTEAFF
CDR3 DNA: TGTGCCAGTAGTCCCCCGGGCACTGAAGCTTTCTTT

D gene: -
J gene: TRBJ2-1
V gene: TRBV18
clone size: -
CDR3 protein: CASSPVGDGNEQFF
CDR3 DNA: TGTGCCAGCTCACCGGTGGGAGATGGCAATGAGCAGTTCTTC

D gene: TRBD2
J gene: TRBJ2-1
V gene: TRBV12-3/TRBV12-4
clone size: -
CDR3 protein: CASSLRAGGDRSYNEQFF
CDR3 DNA: TGTGCCAGCAGTTTACGGGCGGGAGGAGACCGCTCCTACAATGAGCAGTTCTTC

D gene: TRBD1
J gene: TRBJ2-7
V gene: TRBV5-1
clone size: few
CDR3 protein: CASTTAGGTFEQYF
CDR3 DNA: TGCGCCAGTACCACCGCAGGGGGCACGTTCGAGCAGTACTTC

D gene: TRBD2
J gene: TRBJ2-7
V gene: TRBV19
clone size: few
CDR3 protein: CASSIRGEPHEQYF
CDR3 DNA: TGTGCCAGTAGTATACGGGGGGAGCCCCACGAGCAGTACTTC

D gene: -
J gene: TRBJ1-5
V gene: TRBV11-2
clone size: -
CDR3 protein: CASSPRVSNQPQHF
CDR3 DNA: TGTGCCAGCAGCCCGAGGGTTAGCAATCAGCCCCAGCATTTT

D gene: TRBD2
J gene: TRBJ2-3
V gene: TRBV5-1
clone size: -
CDR3 protein: CASSLDVSGIGDTQYF
CDR3 DNA: TGCGCCAGCAGCTTGGACGTTAGCGGGATCGGAGATACGCAGTATTTT

D gene: -
J gene: TRBJ2-1
V gene: TRBV6-5
clone size: -
CDR3 protein: CASSYSRGSEQFF
CDR3 DNA: TGTGCCAGCAGTTACTCAAGGGGTAGTGAGCAGTTCTTC

D gene: -
J gene: TRBJ2-7
V gene: TRBV29-1
clone size: -
CDR3 protein: CSVDIGSSYEQYF
CDR3 DNA: TGCAGCGTTGATATCGGGAGCTCCTACGAGCAGTACTTC

D gene: TRBD1
J gene: TRBJ1-5
V gene: TRBV4-3
clone size: -
CDR3 protein: CASSQNSGQSSNQPQHF
CDR3 DNA: TGCGCCAGCAGCCAGAACTCGGGACAGAGTAGCAATCAGCCCCAGCATTTT

D gene: TRBD1
J gene: TRBJ2-1
V gene: TRBV18
clone size: -
CDR3 protein: CASSRQGSNHEQFF
CDR3 DNA: TGTGCCAGCTCACGACAGGGGAGCAATCATGAGCAGTTCTTC

D gene: TRBD1
J gene: TRBJ2-3
V gene: TRBV10-3
clone size: few
CDR3 protein: CAISESKQGDTQYF
CDR3 DNA: TGTGCCATCAGTGAGTCGAAACAGGGGGATACGCAGTATTTT

D gene: -
J gene: TRBJ2-7
V gene: TRBV14
clone size: -
CDR3 protein: CASSLQGKPSYEQYF
CDR3 DNA: TGTGCCAGCAGCCTTCAGGGGAAACCTTCCTACGAGCAGTACTTC

D gene: -
J gene: TRBJ1-5
V gene: TRBV19
clone size: -
CDR3 protein: CASSKGTGNQPQHF
CDR3 DNA: TGTGCCAGTAGTAAGGGGACCGGCAATCAGCCCCAGCATTTT

D gene: -
J gene: TRBJ1-1
V gene: TRBV29-1
clone size: -
CDR3 protein: CSVVPSMNTEAFF
CDR3 DNA: TGCAGCGTTGTTCCATCTATGAACACTGAAGCTTTCTTT

D gene: -
J gene: TRBJ2-1
V gene: TRBV6-2/TRBV6-3
clone size: once
CDR3 protein: CASSWTVGEQFF
CDR3 DNA: TGTGCCAGCAGTTGGACAGTGGGTGAGCAGTTCTTC

D gene: -
J gene: TRBJ2-3
V gene: TRBV29-1
clone size: -
CDR3 protein: CSVEGETDTQYF
CDR3 DNA: TGCAGCGTTGAAGGAGAGACAGATACGCAGTATTTT

D gene: TRBD2
J gene: TRBJ2-1
V gene: TRBV11-3
clone size: few
CDR3 protein: CASSLDGGLAGGLNEQFF
CDR3 DNA: TGTGCCAGCAGCTTAGATGGGGGTCTAGCGGGAGGACTGAATGAGCAGTTCTTC

D gene: -
J gene: TRBJ2-1
V gene: TRBV12-3/TRBV12-4
clone size: -
CDR3 protein: CASSPMVWNEQFF
CDR3 DNA: TGTGCCAGCAGTCCTATGGTTTGGAATGAGCAGTTCTTC

D gene: -
J gene: TRBJ1-1
V gene: TRBV2
clone size: -
CDR3 protein: CASSGSQAPNTEAFF
CDR3 DNA: TGTGCCAGCAGTGGCTCACAGGCCCCGAACACTGAAGCTTTCTTT

D gene: -
J gene: TRBJ2-3
V gene: TRBV6-5
clone size: -
CDR3 protein: CASSQKDSTDTQYF
CDR3 DNA: TGTGCCAGCAGTCAAAAGGACAGCACAGATACGCAGTATTTT

D gene: -
J gene: TRBJ2-7
V gene: TRBV6-5
clone size: once
CDR3 protein: CASSKGTSYEQYF
CDR3 DNA: TGTGCCAGCAGCAAGGGGACGTCTTACGAGCAGTACTTC

D gene: -
J gene: TRBJ2-5
V gene: TRBV29-1
clone size: once
CDR3 protein: CSAASGTRETQYF
CDR3 DNA: TGCAGCGCCGCTTCCGGGACGAGAGAGACCCAGTACTTC

D gene: TRBD1
J gene: TRBJ1-1
V gene: TRBV29-1
clone size: few
CDR3 protein: CSAGDRGRSEAFF
CDR3 DNA: TGCAGCGCCGGGGACAGGGGAAGGTCTGAAGCTTTCTTT

D gene: -
J gene: TRBJ2-1
V gene: TRBV6-5
clone size: -
CDR3 protein: CASSSLRDLGSYNEQFF
CDR3 DNA: TGTGCCAGCAGTTCTCTCCGGGATCTAGGATCCTACAATGAGCAGTTCTTC

D gene: -
J gene: TRBJ2-1
V gene: TRBV29-1
clone size: few
CDR3 protein: CSVEDWGASYNEQFF
CDR3 DNA: TGCAGCGTTGAAGATTGGGGGGCCAGCTACAATGAGCAGTTCTTC

D gene: -
J gene: TRBJ1-2
V gene: TRBV30
clone size: -
CDR3 protein: CAWERGYGYTF
CDR3 DNA: TGTGCCTGGGAAAGGGGCTATGGCTACACCTTC

D gene: -
J gene: TRBJ2-3
V gene: TRBV5-5
clone size: -
CDR3 protein: CASSFPYTASTDTQYF
CDR3 DNA: TGTGCCAGCAGCTTTCCCTACACGGCTAGCACAGATACGCAGTATTTT

D gene: -
J gene: TRBJ2-6
V gene: TRBV28
clone size: -
CDR3 protein: CASSIRGRSGANVLTF
CDR3 DNA: TGTGCCAGCAGTATTCGGGGCCGATCTGGAGCCAACGTCCTGACTTTC

D gene: TRBD2
J gene: TRBJ2-3
V gene: TRBV19
clone size: -
CDR3 protein: CASSWGGRADTQYF
CDR3 DNA: TGTGCCAGTAGTTGGGGCGGGAGGGCAGATACGCAGTATTTT

D gene: -
J gene: TRBJ2-1
V gene: TRBV11-2
clone size: -
CDR3 protein: CASSPDPNNEQFF
CDR3 DNA: TGTGCCAGCAGTCCTGATCCGAACAATGAGCAGTTCTTC

D gene: TRBD1
J gene: TRBJ1-1
V gene: TRBV5-1
clone size: few
CDR3 protein: CASSLGTGASEAFF
CDR3 DNA: TGCGCCAGCAGCTTGGGGACAGGGGCATCTGAAGCTTTCTTT

D gene: TRBD1
J gene: TRBJ2-7
V gene: TRBV19
clone size: once
CDR3 protein: CASSMPDRDGEQYF
CDR3 DNA: TGTGCCAGTAGTATGCCGGACAGGGACGGCGAGCAGTACTTC

D gene: -
J gene: TRBJ2-1
V gene: TRBV4-1
clone size: few
CDR3 protein: CASSQDQGHSGGEQFF
CDR3 DNA: TGCGCCAGCAGCCAAGACCAAGGTCACTCGGGCGGTGAGCAGTTCTTC

D gene: -
J gene: TRBJ2-4
V gene: TRBV29-1
clone size: -
CDR3 protein: CSVDVGDSNIQYF
CDR3 DNA: TGCAGCGTTGACGTAGGGGATTCGAACATTCAGTACTTC

D gene: -
J gene: TRBJ2-5
V gene: TRBV29-1
clone size: -
CDR3 protein: CSADPGNQETQYF
CDR3 DNA: TGCAGCGCCGATCCCGGGAACCAAGAGACCCAGTACTTC

D gene: TRBD1
J gene: TRBJ1-2
V gene: TRBV29-1
clone size: -
CDR3 protein: CSARDRAANYGYTF
CDR3 DNA: TGCAGCGCCCGGGACAGAGCAGCTAACTATGGCTACACCTTC